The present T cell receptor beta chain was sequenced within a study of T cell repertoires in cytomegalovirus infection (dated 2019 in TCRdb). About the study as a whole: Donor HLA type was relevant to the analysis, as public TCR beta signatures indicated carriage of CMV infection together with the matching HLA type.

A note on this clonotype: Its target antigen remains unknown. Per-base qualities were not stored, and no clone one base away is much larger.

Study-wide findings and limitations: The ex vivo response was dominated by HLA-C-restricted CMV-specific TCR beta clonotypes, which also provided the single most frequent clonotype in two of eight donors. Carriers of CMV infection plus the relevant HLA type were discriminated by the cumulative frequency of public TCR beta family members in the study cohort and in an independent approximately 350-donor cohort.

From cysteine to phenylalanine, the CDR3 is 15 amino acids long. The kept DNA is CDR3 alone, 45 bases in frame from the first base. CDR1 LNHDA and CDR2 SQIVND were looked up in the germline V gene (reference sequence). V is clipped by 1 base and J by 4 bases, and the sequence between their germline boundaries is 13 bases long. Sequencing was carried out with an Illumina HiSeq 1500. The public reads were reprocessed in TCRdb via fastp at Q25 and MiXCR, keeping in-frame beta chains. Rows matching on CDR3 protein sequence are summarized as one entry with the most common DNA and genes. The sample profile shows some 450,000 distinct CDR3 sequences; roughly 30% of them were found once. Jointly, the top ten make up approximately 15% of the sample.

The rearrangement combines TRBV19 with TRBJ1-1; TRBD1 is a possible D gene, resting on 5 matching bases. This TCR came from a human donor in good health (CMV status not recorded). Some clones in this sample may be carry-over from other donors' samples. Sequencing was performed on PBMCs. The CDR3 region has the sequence CASSIVRTSPTEAFF. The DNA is TGTGCCAGTAGTATAGTTCGGACAAGTCCCACTGAAGCTTTCTTT.